This T cell receptor beta chain was obtained from a study of molecular identifiers for immune sequencing clone quantification. General study points: Researchers reportedly could pick up spiked Jurkat TCR RNA from one cell mixed into one million naive cells. Effector cells had over 98% of their molecules in clones above 20 RNA copies, while naive cells had under 1%.

TCRdb ran MiXCR on the PCR reads and lists one entry per CDR3 protein. The repertoire consists of some 650,000 distinct CDR3 sequences, with around 20% occurring once and the leading ten covering roughly 0.83%. Sorting defined naive CD8 T cells as CD8+CD4-CCR7+CD45RA+. The germline V gene has CDR1 ENHRY and CDR2 SYGVKD. This CDR3 contains 15 residues. V shed 7 bases and J shed 6 bases, with 20 bases lying between them. This clonotype was observed at least ten times. Its antigen is not known. The sequenced material came from naive CD8+ T cells from blood, with Jurkat cell RNA spiked in. Subset specified: FACS-sorted CD8+CD4-CCR7+CD45RA+ naive T cells. The chain is built from TRBV10-3 and TRBJ2-3, with D possibly being TRBD2 (5 bases). This clonotype was sampled from a human donor in good health. Some libraries in this study had Jurkat cell RNA spiked in. The CDR3 DNA reads TGTGCCATCAAAGGGAGCCGGGTTTTGGAGGATACGCAGTATTTT. This translates into CAIKGSRVLEDTQYF.